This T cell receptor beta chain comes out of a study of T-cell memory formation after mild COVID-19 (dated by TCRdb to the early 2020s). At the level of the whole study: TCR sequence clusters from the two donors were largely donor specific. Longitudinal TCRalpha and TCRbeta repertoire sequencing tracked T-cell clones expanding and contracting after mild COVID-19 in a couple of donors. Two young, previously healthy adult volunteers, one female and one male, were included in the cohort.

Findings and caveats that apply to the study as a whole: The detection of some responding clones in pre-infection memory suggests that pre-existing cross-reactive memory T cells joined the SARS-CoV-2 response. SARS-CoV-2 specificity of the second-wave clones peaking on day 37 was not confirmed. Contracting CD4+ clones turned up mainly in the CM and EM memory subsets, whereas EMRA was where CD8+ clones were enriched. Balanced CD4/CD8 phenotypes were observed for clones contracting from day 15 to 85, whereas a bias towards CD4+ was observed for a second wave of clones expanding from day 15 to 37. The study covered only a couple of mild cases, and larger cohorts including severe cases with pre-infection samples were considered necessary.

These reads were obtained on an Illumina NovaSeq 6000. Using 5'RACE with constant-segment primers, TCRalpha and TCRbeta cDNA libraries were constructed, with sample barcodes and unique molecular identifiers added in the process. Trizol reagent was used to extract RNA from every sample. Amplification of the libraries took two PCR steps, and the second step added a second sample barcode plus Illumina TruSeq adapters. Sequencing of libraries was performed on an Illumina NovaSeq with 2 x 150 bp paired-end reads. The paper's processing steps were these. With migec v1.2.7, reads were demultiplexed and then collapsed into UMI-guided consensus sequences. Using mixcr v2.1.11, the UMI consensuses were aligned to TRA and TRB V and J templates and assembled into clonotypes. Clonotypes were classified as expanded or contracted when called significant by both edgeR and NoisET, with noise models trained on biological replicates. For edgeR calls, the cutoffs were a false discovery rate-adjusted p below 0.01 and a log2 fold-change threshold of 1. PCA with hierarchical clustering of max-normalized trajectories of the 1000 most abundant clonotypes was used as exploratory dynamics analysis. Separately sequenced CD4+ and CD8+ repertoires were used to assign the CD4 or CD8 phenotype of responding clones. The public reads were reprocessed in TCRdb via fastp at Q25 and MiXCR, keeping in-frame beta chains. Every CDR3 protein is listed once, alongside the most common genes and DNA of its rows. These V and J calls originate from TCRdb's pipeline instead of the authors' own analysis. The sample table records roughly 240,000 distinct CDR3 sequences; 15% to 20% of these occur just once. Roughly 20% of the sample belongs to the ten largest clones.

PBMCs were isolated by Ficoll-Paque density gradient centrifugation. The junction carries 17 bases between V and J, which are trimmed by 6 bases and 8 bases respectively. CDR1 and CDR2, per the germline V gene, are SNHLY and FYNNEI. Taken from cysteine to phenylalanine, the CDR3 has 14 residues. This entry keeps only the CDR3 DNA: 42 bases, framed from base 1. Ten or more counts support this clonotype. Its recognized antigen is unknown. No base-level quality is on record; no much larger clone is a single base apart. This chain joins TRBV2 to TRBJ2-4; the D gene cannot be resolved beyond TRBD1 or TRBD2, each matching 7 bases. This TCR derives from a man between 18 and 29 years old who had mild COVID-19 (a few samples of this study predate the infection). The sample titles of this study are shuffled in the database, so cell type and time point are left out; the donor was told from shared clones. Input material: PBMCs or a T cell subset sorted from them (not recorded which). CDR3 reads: CASSTRGGRDIQYF. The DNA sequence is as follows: TGTGCCAGCAGCACCAGGGGGGGCAGGGACATTCAGTACTTC.